The clone carrying this TCR beta chain was observed once. Its antigen is unidentified. This specimen comes from a study of long-term antiretroviral therapy in people with HIV. Points from the study as a whole: It was observed that HIV repertoires exhibited narrower CDR3 length ranges than controls. Transplant-donor-level diversity was not reached after ART, though diversity increased. Clonotypes expanded prior to ART showed repertoire dominance at all sampled time points.

Investigators performed immunoSEQ version v3.0 at survey level. Here immunoSEQ multiplex PCR was the method, and the copy in TCRdb shows in-frame clones only, minus some. The repertoire has tens of thousands of clones, around four fifths of them found once; the top ten carry 12%. Every one of the donors gave at least one pre-ART PBMC sample and at least two post-ART PBMC samples. This CDR3 comprises 17 residues. V gave up 0 bases and J gave up 3 bases, with 15 bases separating them. Per germline, CDR1 MGHRA and CDR2 YSYEKL. This receptor was taken from a man aged 35 to 55 with HIV. This material consisted of unsorted PBMCs, taken 1.6 years after starting antiretroviral therapy. The chain is built from TRBV4-1 and TRBJ1-5; a weak D match, TRBD1 (5 bases). The CDR3 sequence is CASSQDPPGPINQPQHF. CDR3 sequence (DNA): TGCGCCAGCAGCCAAGACCCCCCGGGACCGATCAATCAGCCCCAGCATTTT.